Each of the 19 T cell receptor beta chains below was sequenced from the same sample in a study of persistence of HIV-infected CD4 T cells. An overlapping HIV-1 Gag peptide pool stimulated these cells at about 0.94 ug/peptide/mL. Sorted nonresponding memory CD4+ T cells were CD40L-negative, CD69-negative, CD45RO-high. Their cognate antigens are unknown. Sequencing used immunoSEQ version 4 in survey mode. Only in-frame clones appear in the TCRdb table, and some are missing; sequencing was by immunoSEQ multiplex PCR. The sample includes around 42,000 clones, approximately 78% of them seen just once. The sample consisted of CD4+ T cells sorted from PBMCs after roughly 18-hour stimulation, taken from a patient who received antiretroviral therapy. Receptor source: an adult man with HIV who was CMV-seropositive.

This clone was detected a few times. V is TRBV10-3 and J is TRBJ1-5; D gene unclear. The germline V gene has CDR1 ENHRY and CDR2 SYGVKD. The CDR3 length is 12 residues. The ends were cut back, 0 bases at V and 3 bases at J, with 0 bases in the middle. CDR3 protein: CAISESNQPQHF. The CDR3 bases are TGTGCCATCAGTGAGTCCAATCAGCCCCAGCATTTT.

The chain has TRBV19 and TRBJ1-1; TRBD1 is a possible D gene (5 bases). The CDR3 is 15 amino acids. Trimming left V 3 bases short and J 3 bases short, with 14 bases between. In germline, CDR1 is LNHDA, CDR2 SQIVND (reference sequence). For the CDR3, the DNA is TGTGCCAGTAGTATGGGTGGCAGGGTGGACACTGAAGCTTTCTTT. Translated, it gives CASSMGGRVDTEAFF.

This chain links TRBV4-2 with TRBJ1-4; no clear D gene. The V and J ends lost 0 bases and 8 bases respectively, with 7 bases between them. The V gene's germline CDR1 is LGHNA and CDR2 YNFKEQ. The CDR3 covers 13 residues. Here the CDR3 DNA reads TGTGCCAGCAGCCAAGAGGGCAGGGAAAAACTGTTTTTT. Translated: CASSQEGREKLFF.

The genes are TRBV5-1 and TRBJ2-1; 10 bases align to TRBD2. V lost 4 bases and J lost 8; bases outside the gene matches: 9. The length of the CDR3 is 15 residues. Germline CDR1 SGHRS, CDR2 YFSETQ. The CDR3 sequence: CASSLSSGGNDEQFF. Here the CDR3 DNA reads TGCGCCAGCAGCCTATCTAGCGGGGGTAACGATGAGCAGTTCTTC.

The CDR3 protein is CATTSSGGSAAAQYF. In DNA form, the CDR3 reads TGCGCCACCACCTCTAGCGGGGGGTCCGCAGCCGCGCAGTATTTT. V usage is TRBV10-2 and J usage is TRBJ2-3; 11 positions agree with TRBD2. The junction had 16 bases not matched to a gene; V was cut back by 10 bases and J by 10 bases. Germline V gene sequence: CDR1 WSHSY, CDR2 SAAADI. The CDR3 sequence is 15 residues long.

This chain connects TRBV19 to TRBJ2-7, with 12 nucleotides matching TRBD1. The germline V gene has CDR1 LNHDA and CDR2 SQIVND (reference sequence). The CDR3 length is 15 residues. Trimming removed 3 bases from V and 5 bases from J; junction bases left unmatched: 5. This chain's CDR3 is CASSIPGTGGHEQYF. DNA for the CDR3: TGTGCCAGTAGTATCCCCGGGACAGGGGGCCACGAGCAGTACTTC.

This clone showed up just once. The gene calls are TRBV6-6 and TRBJ2-5; 7 nucleotides align to TRBD1. The CDR3 totals 15 residues. Germline CDR1 MNHNY, CDR2 SVGAGI (reference sequence). Trimming at V came to 4 bases and at J to 1 base, leaving 6 bases not matched to a gene. Written as DNA, the CDR3 is TGTGCCAGCAGTTTCACGGACAGGACCCAAGAGACCCAGTACTTC. Its protein is CASSFTDRTQETQYF.

This clone has only one observation. This chain links TRBV10-3 with TRBJ1-5; 8 bases fit TRBD1. The V segment lost 2 bases and the J segment 6 bases; nucleotides outside the gene matches: 15. The CDR3 runs to 18 residues. Looked up from germline, CDR1 is ENHRY and CDR2 is SYGVKD. The CDR3 spells CAISEGFRGTGVFQPQHF. The CDR3 DNA reads TGTGCCATCAGTGAGGGTTTTCGGGGGACAGGAGTTTTTCAGCCCCAGCATTTT.

The V and J genes are TRBV30 and TRBJ1-3; D is possibly TRBD1 (5 bases). Germline CDR1 is GTSNPN and CDR2 is SVGIG (reference sequence). The CDR3 runs 16 residues. V shed 4 bases and J shed 0 bases, with 16 bases lying between them. Here the CDR3 reads CAWTQPTVFSGNTIYF. CDR3 coding DNA: TGTGCCTGGACCCAACCGACAGTTTTCTCTGGAAACACCATATATTTT.

The count of this clone is one. V and J are TRBV3-1 (or the pseudogene TRBV3-2) and TRBJ1-1; the D gene is possibly TRBD1 (6 bases). Trimming left V 1 base short and J 0 bases short, with 9 bases between. The V gene's germline CDR1 is LGHDT and CDR2 YNNKEL (reference sequence). The CDR3 covers 15 residues. CDR3 coding DNA: TGTGCCAGCAGCCAAGTTAGGGGGATGAACACTGAAGCTTTCTTT. Its protein product is CASSQVRGMNTEAFF.

The CDR3: CASSTSAYTGELFF. CDR3 DNA: TGTGCCAGCAGCACAAGCGCGTACACCGGGGAGCTGTTTTTT. This sequence joins TRBV11-1 and TRBJ2-2; D unresolved. This CDR3 is 14 amino acids long. Germline assignment: CDR1 SGHAT and CDR2 FQDESV (reference sequence). V lost 5 bases and J 3 bases, leaving 10 bases between the germline ends.

The chain joins TRBV2 to TRBJ2-1; TRBD2 might be the D (6 bases). There are 11 residues in the CDR3. CDR1 and CDR2 (germline): SNHLY, FYNNEI. The V end was cut by 8 bases, the J end by 10 bases, with 12 bases between. The CDR3 DNA is TGTGCCAGCGGAGGGTTAAAGGAGCAGTTCTTC. Translating it yields CASGGLKEQFF.

The V and J genes are TRBV7-2 and TRBJ2-3, with TRBD2 matching over 16 bases. Germline CDR1 is SGHTA and CDR2 is FQGNSA. The CDR3 runs 16 residues. The V segment lost 4 bases and the J segment 6 bases; nucleotides outside the gene matches: 4. The CDR3 loop is CASSYGTSGRGDTQYF. CDR3 nucleotides: TGTGCCAGCAGCTACGGGACTAGCGGGAGGGGGGATACGCAGTATTTT.

This clone showed up just once. V usage is TRBV6-2 or TRBV6-3 and J usage is TRBJ2-1; D remains ambiguous. V dropped 4 bases and J dropped 4 bases, with 8 bases sitting between them. The CDR3 extends over 13 amino acids. Germline V CDR1 and CDR2: MNHEY, SVGEGT. As DNA, the CDR3 is TGTGCCAGCAGTTCTTATGTGTACAATGAGCAGTTCTTC. Translation gives CASSSYVYNEQFF.

This clone was counted between two and nine times. This sample also contains other DNA sequences that code for the same CDR3. V usage is TRBV9 and J usage is TRBJ2-5, with D hard to call. The V end was cut by 0 bases, the J end by 5 bases, with 8 bases between. Germline V gene lookup returns CDR1 SGDLS and CDR2 YYNGEE. The CDR3 has 13 residues. CDR3 sequence: CASSVARGETQYF. DNA for the CDR3: TGTGCCAGCAGCGTAGCTCGTGGGGAGACCCAGTACTTC.

The chain couples TRBV9 to TRBJ1-2, with a tentative D call TRBD1 (6 bases). The CDR3 runs to 14 residues. Trimming pared 4 bases from V and 4 bases from J, leaving 14 bases between. The V gene's germline CDR1 is SGDLS and CDR2 YYNGEE. The CDR3: CASSPLDSVYGYTF. In nucleotides, the CDR3 is TGTGCCAGCAGCCCATTGGACAGCGTCTATGGCTACACCTTC. The full variable domain, with the rest looked up from reference TRBV9 and TRBJ1-2, is DSGVTQTPKHLITATGQRVTLRCSPRSGDLSVYWYQQSLDQGLQFLIQYYNGEERAKGNILERFSAQQFPDLHSELNLSSLELGDSALYFCASSPLDSVYGYTFGSGTRLTVV.

This clone was observed a handful of times. V gene TRBV10-3 combines with J gene TRBJ1-2; TRBD1 matches 7 bases. The CDR3 length is 13 residues. Germline V CDR1 and CDR2: ENHRY, SYGVKD. J was trimmed by 3 bases and V by 6 bases; bases with no gene match: 4. The CDR3: CAISGGTDYGYTF. Here the CDR3 DNA reads TGTGCCATCAGCGGCGGGACAGACTATGGCTACACCTTC.

This chain uses TRBV2 with TRBJ1-4; 7 bases are shared with TRBD1. The trim removed 7 bases at V and 3 bases at J, leaving 8 bases unmatched. This CDR3 is built from 15 residues. Germline-derived CDR1 and CDR2 are SNHLY and FYNNEI. CDR3 sequence (DNA): TGTGCCAGCACCGCGAGAGGGGGCCCTAATGAAAAACTGTTTTTT. This sequence encodes CASTARGGPNEKLFF.

The rearrangement links TRBV29-1 to TRBJ1-2, with 12 bases aligning to TRBD1. Per the germline V gene, CDR1 is SQVTM and CDR2 is ANQGSEA. The CDR3 is made up of 17 amino acids. V shed 0 bases, J shed 1 base, and the junction held 6 bases outside the gene matches. The CDR3 region is CSVEEPGTGGFNYGYTF. CDR3 bases: TGCAGCGTTGAAGAACCCGGGACAGGGGGCTTTAACTATGGCTACACCTTC.